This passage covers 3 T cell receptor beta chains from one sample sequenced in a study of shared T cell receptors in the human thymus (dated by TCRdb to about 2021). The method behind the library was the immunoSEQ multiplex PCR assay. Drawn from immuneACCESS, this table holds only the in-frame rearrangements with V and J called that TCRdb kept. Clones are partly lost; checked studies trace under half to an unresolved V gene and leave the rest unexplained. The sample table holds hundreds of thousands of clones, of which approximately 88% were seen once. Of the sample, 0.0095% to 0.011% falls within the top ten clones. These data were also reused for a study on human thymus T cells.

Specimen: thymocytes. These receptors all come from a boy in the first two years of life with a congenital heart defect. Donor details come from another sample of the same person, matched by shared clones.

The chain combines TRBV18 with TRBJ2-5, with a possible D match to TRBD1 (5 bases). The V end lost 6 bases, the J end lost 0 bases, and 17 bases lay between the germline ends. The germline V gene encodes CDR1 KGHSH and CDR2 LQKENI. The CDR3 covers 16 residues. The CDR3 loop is CASSPRKGQYQETQYF. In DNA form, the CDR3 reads TGTGCCAGCTCCCCCCGTAAGGGGCAGTACCAAGAGACCCAGTACTTC. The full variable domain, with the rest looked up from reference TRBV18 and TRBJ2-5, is NAGVMQNPRHLVRRRGQEARLRCSPMKGHSHVYWYRQLPEEGLKFMVYLQKENIIDESGMPKERFSAEFPKEGPSILRIQQVVRGDSAAYFCASSPRKGQYQETQYFGPGTRLLVL.

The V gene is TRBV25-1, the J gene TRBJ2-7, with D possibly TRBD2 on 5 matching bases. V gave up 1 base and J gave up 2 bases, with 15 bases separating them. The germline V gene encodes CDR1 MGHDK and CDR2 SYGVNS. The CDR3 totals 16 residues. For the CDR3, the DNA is TGTGCCAGCAGTGAATCTCACCGGGGTGGTCCCTACGAGCAGTACTTC. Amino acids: CASSESHRGGPYEQYF.

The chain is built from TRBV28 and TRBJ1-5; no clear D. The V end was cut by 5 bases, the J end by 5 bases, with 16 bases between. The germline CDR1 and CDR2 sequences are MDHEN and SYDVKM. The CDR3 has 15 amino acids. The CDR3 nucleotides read TGTGCCAGCAGTCCGGGGTCAAGATTAGATCAGCCCCAGCATTTT. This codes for CASSPGSRLDQPQHF.